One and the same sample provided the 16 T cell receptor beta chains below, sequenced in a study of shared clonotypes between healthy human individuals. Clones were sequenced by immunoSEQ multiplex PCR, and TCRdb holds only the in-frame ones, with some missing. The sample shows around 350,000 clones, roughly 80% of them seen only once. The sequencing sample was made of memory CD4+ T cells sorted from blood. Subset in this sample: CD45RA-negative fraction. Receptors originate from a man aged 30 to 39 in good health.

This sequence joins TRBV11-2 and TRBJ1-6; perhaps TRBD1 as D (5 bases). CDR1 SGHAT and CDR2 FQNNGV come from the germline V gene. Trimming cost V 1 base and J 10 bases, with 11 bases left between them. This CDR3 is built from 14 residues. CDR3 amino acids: CASSLAARGSPLHF. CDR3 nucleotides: TGTGCCAGCAGCTTAGCCGCTCGGGGGTCACCCCTCCACTTT.

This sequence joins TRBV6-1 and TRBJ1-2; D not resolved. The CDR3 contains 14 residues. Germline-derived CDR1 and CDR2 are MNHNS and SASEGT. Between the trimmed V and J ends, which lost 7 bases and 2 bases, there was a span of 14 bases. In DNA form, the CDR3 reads TGTGCCAGCAAGAACAGAGCGAAAAACTATGGCTACACCTTC. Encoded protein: CASKNRAKNYGYTF.

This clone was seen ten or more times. CDR3 nucleotides: TGTGCCATCAAAGGACAGGGGGCGGATGAGCAGTTCTTC. Encoded protein: CAIKGQGADEQFF. The gene calls are TRBV10-3 and TRBJ2-1; 11 bases line up with TRBD1. Trimming at V came to 7 bases and at J to 8 bases, leaving 4 bases not matched to a gene. CDR3 length: 13 residues. CDR1 is ENHRY and CDR2 is SYGVKD in the germline V gene.

Written as DNA, the CDR3 is TGTGCCATCAGTGATCTCAGTAGCGGGAGCCACGAGCAGTACTTC. Residues: CAISDLSSGSHEQYF. V usage is TRBV10-3 and J usage is TRBJ2-7; TRBD2 matches at 9 bases. This CDR3 is built from 15 residues. V shed 3 bases and J 5 bases; nucleotides not matched to a gene: 8. CDR1 and CDR2 (germline): ENHRY, SYGVKD.

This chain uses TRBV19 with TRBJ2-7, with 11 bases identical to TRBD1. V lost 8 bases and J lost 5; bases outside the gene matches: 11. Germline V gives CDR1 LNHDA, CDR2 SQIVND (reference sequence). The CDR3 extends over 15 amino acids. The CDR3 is CASGLGQGAVNEQYF. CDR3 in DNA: TGTGCCAGTGGCCTAGGACAGGGGGCAGTCAACGAGCAGTACTTC.

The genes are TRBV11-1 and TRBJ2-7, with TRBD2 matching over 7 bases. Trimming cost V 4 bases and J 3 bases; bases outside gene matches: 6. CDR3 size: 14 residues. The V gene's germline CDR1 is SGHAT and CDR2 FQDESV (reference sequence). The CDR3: CASSSSGNHYEQYF. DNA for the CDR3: TGTGCCAGCAGCTCTAGCGGAAACCACTACGAGCAGTACTTC.

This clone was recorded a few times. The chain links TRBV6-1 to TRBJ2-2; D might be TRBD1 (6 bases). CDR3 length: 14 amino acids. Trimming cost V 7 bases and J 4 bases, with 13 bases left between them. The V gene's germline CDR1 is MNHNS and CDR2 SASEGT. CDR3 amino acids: CASIRTASTGELFF. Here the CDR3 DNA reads TGTGCCAGCATCAGGACAGCGTCCACCGGGGAGCTGTTTTTT.

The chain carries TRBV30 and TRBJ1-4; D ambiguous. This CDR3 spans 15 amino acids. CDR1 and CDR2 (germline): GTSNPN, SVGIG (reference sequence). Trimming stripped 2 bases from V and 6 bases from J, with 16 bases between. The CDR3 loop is CAWSWTVPRDEKLFF. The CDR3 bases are TGTGCCTGGAGTTGGACGGTCCCGAGGGATGAAAAACTGTTTTTT.

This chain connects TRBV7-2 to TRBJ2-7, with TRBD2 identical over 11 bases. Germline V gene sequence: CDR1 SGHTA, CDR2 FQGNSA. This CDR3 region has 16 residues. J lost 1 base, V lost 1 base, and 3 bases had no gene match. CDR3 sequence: CASSLEGTSGSYEQYF. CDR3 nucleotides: TGTGCCAGCAGCTTAGAGGGGACTAGCGGATCCTACGAGCAGTACTTC.

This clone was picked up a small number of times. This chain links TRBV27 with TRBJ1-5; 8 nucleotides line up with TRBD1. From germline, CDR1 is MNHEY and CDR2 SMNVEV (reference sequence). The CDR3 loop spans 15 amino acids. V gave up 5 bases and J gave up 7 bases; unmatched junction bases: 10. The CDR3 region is CASSQLTGGGQPQHF. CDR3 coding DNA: TGTGCCAGCAGTCAACTCACAGGGGGAGGCCAGCCCCAGCATTTT.

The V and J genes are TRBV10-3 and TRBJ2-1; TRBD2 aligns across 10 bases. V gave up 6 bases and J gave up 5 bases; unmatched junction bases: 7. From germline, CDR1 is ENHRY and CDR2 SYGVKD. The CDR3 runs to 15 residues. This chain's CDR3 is CAISPGSGRDNEQFF. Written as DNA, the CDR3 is TGTGCCATCAGCCCTGGGAGCGGGAGGGACAATGAGCAGTTCTTC.

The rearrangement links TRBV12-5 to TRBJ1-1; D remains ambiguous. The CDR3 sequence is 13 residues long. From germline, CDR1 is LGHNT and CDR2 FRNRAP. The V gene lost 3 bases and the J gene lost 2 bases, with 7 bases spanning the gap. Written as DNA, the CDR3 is TGTGCTAGTGGTTTAGGACGCAACACTGAAGCTTTCTTT. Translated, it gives CASGLGRNTEAFF. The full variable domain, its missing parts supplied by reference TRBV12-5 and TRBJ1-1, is DARVTQTPRHKVTEMGQEVTMRCQPILGHNTVFWYRQTMMQGLELLAYFRNRAPLDDSGMPKDRFSAEMPDATLATLKIQPSEPRDSAVYFCASGLGRNTEAFFGQGTRLTVV.

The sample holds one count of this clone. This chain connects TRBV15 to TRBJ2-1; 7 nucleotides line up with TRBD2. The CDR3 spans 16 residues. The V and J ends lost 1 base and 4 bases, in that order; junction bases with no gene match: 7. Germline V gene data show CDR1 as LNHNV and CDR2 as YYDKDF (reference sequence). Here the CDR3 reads CATSRGGGIRYNEQFF. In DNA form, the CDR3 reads TGTGCCACCAGCAGAGGCGGGGGTATCCGTTACAATGAGCAGTTCTTC.

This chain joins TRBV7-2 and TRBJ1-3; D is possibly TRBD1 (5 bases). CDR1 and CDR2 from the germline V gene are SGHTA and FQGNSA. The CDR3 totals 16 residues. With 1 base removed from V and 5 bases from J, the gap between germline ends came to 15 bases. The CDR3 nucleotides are TGTGCCAGCAGCTTAGATCGGGGCTGGGCTAGAAACACCATATATTTT. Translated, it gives CASSLDRGWARNTIYF.

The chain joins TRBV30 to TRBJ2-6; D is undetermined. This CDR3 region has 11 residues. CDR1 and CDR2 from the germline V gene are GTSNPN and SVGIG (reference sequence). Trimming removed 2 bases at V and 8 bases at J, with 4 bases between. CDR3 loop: CAWSSTNVLTF. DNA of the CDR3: TGTGCCTGGAGTAGCACCAACGTCCTGACTTTC. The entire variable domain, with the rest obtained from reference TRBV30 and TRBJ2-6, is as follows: SQTIHQWPATLVQPVGSPLSLECTVEGTSNPNLYWYRQAAGRGLQLLFYSVGIGQISSEVPQNLSASRPQDRQFILSSKKLLLSDSGFYLCAWSSTNVLTFGAGSRLTVL.

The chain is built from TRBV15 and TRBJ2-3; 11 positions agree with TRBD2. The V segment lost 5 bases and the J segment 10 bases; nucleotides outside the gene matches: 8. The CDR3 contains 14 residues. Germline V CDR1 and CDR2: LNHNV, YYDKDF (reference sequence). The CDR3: CATSDGVAGGPQYF. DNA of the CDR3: TGTGCCACCAGCGACGGGGTAGCGGGAGGGCCGCAGTATTTT.